This T cell receptor (beta chain) was profiled in a study of blood T cell repertoires in COVID-19. Turning to the study itself: The study drew acute and convalescent COVID-19 samples from the United States, Italy and Spain. T cells, B-cell-depleted T cells, or PBMCs supplied cDNA or gDNA.

Authors' analysis steps: Amplification with reference gene primers provided the estimates of nucleated cell counts. Produced via immunoSEQ multiplex PCR; TCRdb's table is partial and in-frame only. Clonal size and the V and J genes are those of that table, whereas D and trimming came from the DNA. This table has 150,000 to 200,000 clones, over 75% appearing once. This sequence originates from a human donor in a cohort sampled during active COVID-19. The sequenced material came from peripheral blood.

CDR3 sequence (DNA): TGCGCCAGCAGTGTCGGGGGAAACTCCTACAATGAGCAGTTCTTC. It is translated as CASSVGGNSYNEQFF. This sequence joins TRBV5-1 and TRBJ2-1; D is perhaps TRBD2 (6 bases). Trimming removed 5 bases from V and 0 bases from J, with 12 bases in between. Germline assignment: CDR1 SGHRS and CDR2 YFSETQ. The CDR3 is 15 residues long.